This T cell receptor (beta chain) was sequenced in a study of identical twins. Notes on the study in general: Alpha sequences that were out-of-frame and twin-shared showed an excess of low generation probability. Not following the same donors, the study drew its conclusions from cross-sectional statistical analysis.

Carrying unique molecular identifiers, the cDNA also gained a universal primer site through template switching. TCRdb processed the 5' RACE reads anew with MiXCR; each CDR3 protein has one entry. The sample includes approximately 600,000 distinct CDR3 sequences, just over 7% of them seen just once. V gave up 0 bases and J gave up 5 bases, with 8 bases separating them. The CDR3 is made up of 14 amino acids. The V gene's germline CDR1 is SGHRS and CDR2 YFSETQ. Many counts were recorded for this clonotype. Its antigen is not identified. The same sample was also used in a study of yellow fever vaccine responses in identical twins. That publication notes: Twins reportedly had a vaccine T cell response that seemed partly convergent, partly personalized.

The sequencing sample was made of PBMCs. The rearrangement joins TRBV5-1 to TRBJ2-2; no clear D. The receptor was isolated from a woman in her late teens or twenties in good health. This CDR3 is CASSLEGRTGELFF. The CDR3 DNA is TGCGCCAGCAGCTTGGAGGGAAGGACCGGGGAGCTGTTTTTT. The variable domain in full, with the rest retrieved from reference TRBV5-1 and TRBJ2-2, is KAGVTQTPRYLIKTRGQQVTLSCSPISGHRSVSWYQQTPGQGLQFLFEYFSETQRNKGNFPGRFSGRQFSNSRSEMNVSTLELGDSALYLCASSLEGRTGELFFGEGSRLTVL.